These 8 T cell receptor beta chains were all obtained from the same sample, sequenced in a study of radiotherapy plus CTLA-4 blockade in lung cancer. The table came from immunoSEQ multiplex PCR; TCRdb's copy has only in-frame clones and leaves some out. The sample has 50,000 to 85,000 clones; around 81% are singletons. Sample: peripheral blood, taken from a patient treated with radiotherapy plus ipilimumab. These receptors came from a human donor with non-small cell lung cancer who had a partial response to radiotherapy plus ipilimumab.

The chain uses TRBV7-9 and TRBJ2-5, with no clear D. Trimming removed 2 bases at V and 5 bases at J, with 6 bases between. Germline CDR1 and CDR2: SEHNR and FQNEAQ (reference sequence). CDR3 length equals 12 residues. The CDR3 DNA is TGTGCCAGCAGCTTATCCATGGAGACCCAGTACTTC. It is translated as CASSLSMETQYF.

This chain joins TRBV28 and TRBJ2-1; 15 positions agree with TRBD2. Germline V lookup: CDR1 MDHEN, CDR2 SYDVKM. The CDR3 sequence is 17 residues long. The V and J ends lost 7 bases and 7 bases, in that order; junction bases with no gene match: 11. CDR3: CASIAPLGLAGGNEQFF. The CDR3 DNA sequence: TGTGCCAGCATCGCCCCCTTGGGACTAGCGGGAGGAAATGAGCAGTTCTTC. The variable domain in full, completed from reference TRBV28 and TRBJ2-1, reads DVKVTQSSRYLVKRTGEKVFLECVQDMDHENMFWYRQDPGLGLRLIYFSYDVKMKEKGDIPEGYSVSREKKERFSLILESASTNQTSMYLCASIAPLGLAGGNEQFFGPGTRLTVL.

The chain employs TRBV4-1 and TRBJ2-7; TRBD1 is a possible D gene (7 bases). The CDR3 loop spans 16 amino acids. Germline V gives CDR1 MGHRA, CDR2 YSYEKL. Trimming pared 0 bases from V and 3 bases from J, leaving 15 bases between. DNA of the CDR3: TGCGCCAGCAGCCAAGAGTTATCAGGGGGGAACTACGAGCAGTACTTC. Translation gives CASSQELSGGNYEQYF.

The chain carries TRBV7-3 and TRBJ1-2; possible D gene TRBD1, 6 bases. The CDR3 loop spans 13 amino acids. Trimming stripped 2 bases from V and 4 bases from J, with 8 bases between. CDR1 is SGHTA, CDR2 FQGTGA, per germline. In DNA form, the CDR3 reads TGTGCCAGCAGCTTAGCCAGGGGCTATGGCTACACCTTC. Protein: CASSLARGYGYTF.

The V gene is TRBV19, the J gene TRBJ1-4; no reliable D call. The germline V gene encodes CDR1 LNHDA and CDR2 SQIVND (reference sequence). The length of the CDR3 is 15 residues. Trimming stripped 5 bases from V and 0 bases from J, with 10 bases between. CDR3 coding DNA: TGTGCCAGTAGTGTGGTCGGGGCAACTAATGAAAAACTGTTTTTT. This sequence encodes CASSVVGATNEKLFF.

This clone was seen a handful of times. The rearrangement uses TRBV21-1 and TRBJ2-7; the listed D gene, TRBD2, was not tested against the DNA. TRBV21-1 corresponds to a pseudogene. This CDR3 spans 18 amino acids. CDR3 bases: TGTGCCAGCAGCAAAGAGGGCCCTAGCGGGAGGGCCGTCGACGAGCAGTACTTC. It specifies CASSKEGPSGRAVDEQYF.

The chain has TRBV2 and TRBJ2-3; the D gene is possibly TRBD2 (6 bases). The germline V and J ends were trimmed by 5 bases and 0 bases, with 21 bases remaining between them. The CDR3 is 18 residues long. CDR1 is SNHLY and CDR2 is FYNNEI in the germline V gene. In DNA, the CDR3 is TGTGCCAGCAGTCCCCATGCCGTAGCGGTTCCAAGCACAGATACGCAGTATTTT. Amino acids: CASSPHAVAVPSTDTQYF.

The chain recombines TRBV6-5 with TRBJ2-1, with 8 nucleotides matching TRBD2. The CDR3 is 14 amino acids. The V segment lost 8 bases and the J segment 0 bases; nucleotides outside the gene matches: 3. Germline-derived CDR1 and CDR2 are MNHEY and SVGAGI. The CDR3 spells CASSSGSSYNEQFF. The CDR3 region has the DNA TGTGCCAGCTCAAGCGGGAGCTCCTACAATGAGCAGTTCTTC.